This T cell receptor (beta chain) comes out of a study of shared clonotypes between healthy human individuals. The overall study: Researchers drew samples from a couple of women and a few men aged 18 to 49. Plates per donor: three CD4 naive, three CD4 memory, two CD8 naive, one CD8 memory.

This was a deep-level run. Clones were read by immunoSEQ multiplex PCR, and TCRdb kept only the in-frame ones, dropping some. The table includes 1.5 million to 2.5 million clones, roughly 95% detected once. In germline, CDR1 is SGHNT, CDR2 YYREEE (reference sequence). J gave up 9 bases and V 1 base, and 7 bases lay outside the gene matches. This CDR3 region has 15 residues. Naive CD8 cells were CD45RO-negative, positively selected for CCR7, excluding terminally differentiated effector memory CD45RA+ cells. The study drew all its donors from Caucasian adults living in Nashville, Tennessee. This sequence joins TRBV5-4 and TRBJ2-1; 10 bases line up with TRBD2. This TCR was sampled from a young man in good health. Material: naive CD8+ T cells sorted from blood. CDR3 sequence: CASSLPSGGGSEQFF. CDR3 nucleotides: TGTGCCAGCAGCTTGCCCAGCGGGGGGGGTAGTGAGCAGTTCTTC.